This T cell receptor (beta chain) was found in a study of blood T cell repertoires in COVID-19. Study in general: T cells, B-cell-depleted T cells, or PBMCs provided the cDNA or gDNA that served as material.

Sequencing was performed with immunoSEQ multiplex PCR; in TCRdb, only in-frame clones are kept and a portion is missing. The sample has around 270,000 clones, less than 90% seen once; the top ten hold less than 2%. The V gene lost 10 bases and the J gene lost 5 bases, with 14 bases spanning the gap. In germline, CDR1 is SNHLY, CDR2 FYNNEI. This CDR3 has 13 residues. The gene calls are TRBV2 and TRBJ2-2, with D possibly being TRBD1 (6 bases). The material sequenced was peripheral blood. This TCR derives from a woman aged 40 to 55 who had recovered from COVID-19. The CDR3 nucleotides read TGTGCCACCTCCCCAGGGGAAACCGGGGAGCTGTTTTTT. Amino acid sequence: CATSPGETGELFF.